The T cell receptor (beta chain) under discussion was sequenced for a study of blood T cell repertoires in COVID-19 (dated by TCRdb to the early 2020s). About the investigation overall: Samples covering the acute and convalescent phases of COVID-19 were provided by collaborators in the United States, Italy and Spain. The repertoires were made available in a free public database intended to serve as a resource for research on the immune response to SARS-CoV-2. Nearly every sample came with metadata listing a de-identified subject ID, COVID-19 status, age in years and sex. The samples were drawn from the first 160 participants of the ongoing ImmuneRACE study and from 950 to 1,500 subjects provided by 6 global collaborators. The prospective study material was composed of cDNA or gDNA derived from T cells, B-cell-depleted T cells, or PBMCs. Deeply sampled blood TCRbeta repertoires from subjects exposed to, actively infected with, or recovered from COVID-19 were included in the dataset. Where HLA class I and class II types were available, the types were taken from metadata supplied by the sample provider, not from assay-based typing. General conclusions and limits of the study: The amount of clinical and demographic metadata varied by source and participant and was provided uncurated.

In the prospective study, participants were about 18 to 95 years old, resided in about two dozen geographic areas of the United States, and were enrolled through a virtual design. To assign participants to cohorts, the prospective study relied on clinical history that participants themselves reported in a screening survey and a study questionnaire. A participant counted as exposed if, within 2 weeks of entering the study, that participant had been in contact with someone who had a PCR-confirmed or clinician-diagnosed COVID-19 case. In the prospective study, whole blood, serum and a nasopharyngeal or oropharyngeal swab were collected from each participant by mobile phlebotomists. Additional blood draws and questionnaires over an approximately 2-month period could optionally be provided by prospective study participants. Prospective study blood samples were shipped either frozen or at room temperature before DNA extraction.

A word on this clone: This clone's antigen is unknown. There are no base qualities to consult, and no much larger clone falls within one base.

TCRbeta CDR3 regions were amplified from genomic DNA using the immunoSEQ Assay, a bias-controlled multiplex PCR. The study's processing was this. The number of nucleated cells in each sample was estimated from the amplification of reference gene primers within the assay. To quantify the absolute abundance of each unique TCRbeta CDR3 rearrangement, sequence reads were collapsed and filtered. For each sample, productive Simpson clonality was calculated as the square root of Simpson's diversity index across productive rearrangements. As stored in TCRdb, this immuneACCESS dataset retains in-frame rearrangements with V and J assigned. A fraction of the clones does not appear; measured against another copy, unresolved V genes explain less than half of the discrepancy, and the remainder lacks a known reason. Clonal size and the V and J genes are those of that table, whereas D and trimming came from the DNA. This sample comprises roughly 230,000 clones, around 84% of them detected only once. The ten largest clones add up to about 7% of the sample.

The sequence derives from a woman between 50 and 59 years old who had been exposed to COVID-19. Source material: PBMCs or T cells enriched from blood (not recorded which).

The CDR3 has the sequence CASSDISGGDMWGTDTQYF. The sequence in DNA is TGTGCCAGCAGCGATATTAGCGGGGGGGATATGTGGGGCACAGATACGCAGTATTTT. The rearranged chain carries TRBV28 and TRBJ2-3; 11 central nucleotides agree with TRBD2. Ends trimmed: V by 6 bases, J by 1 base; bases unmatched to a gene: 15. The germline V gene supplies CDR1 MDHEN and CDR2 SYDVKM. CDR3 length: 19 amino acids, cysteine to phenylalanine. Only CDR3 DNA remains: 57 bases, in frame from the first base.